This T cell receptor (beta chain) was documented in a study of blood T cell repertoires in COVID-19. For the study at large: The samples span acute and convalescent COVID-19 from the United States, Italy and Spain. Sample material is recorded as cDNA or gDNA derived from T cells, B-cell-depleted T cells, or PBMCs.

Sequenced by immunoSEQ multiplex PCR; TCRdb stores in-frame clones only, minus some. The repertoire has 30,000 to 50,000 clones, around 87% of them found once; the top ten carry 20% to 30%. This clone has only a few counts. The CDR3 is 14 residues long. V lost 7 bases to trimming and J lost 1 base, with 13 bases between them. From germline, CDR1 is MNHEY and CDR2 SVGAGI. The sample consisted of peripheral blood. This rearrangement joins TRBV6-5 to TRBJ1-1; no clear D gene. This clonotype was obtained from a man aged 50 to 60 with active or convalescent COVID-19. The CDR3 loop reads CASNERSSNTEAFF. In DNA, the CDR3 is TGTGCCAGCAACGAACGTAGCTCGAACACTGAAGCTTTCTTT.